What follows is one TCR beta chain and its context. Authors' methods: Cell counts per sample came from amplifying reference gene primers. Sequencing was performed with immunoSEQ multiplex PCR; in TCRdb, only in-frame clones are kept and a portion is missing. That table supplies the V and J calls and clone size; D and trimming were determined from the DNA. The sample contains about 64,000 clones, 80% to 95% of which appear only once. This specimen belongs to a study of blood T cell repertoires in COVID-19. On the study more broadly: Samples came from the United States, Italy and Spain, spanning acute and convalescent COVID-19. Sample material is recorded as cDNA or gDNA derived from T cells, B-cell-depleted T cells, or PBMCs.

The germline V and J ends were trimmed by 3 bases and 4 bases, with 16 bases remaining between them. From germline, CDR1 is LNHDA and CDR2 SQIVND (reference sequence). The CDR3 loop spans 16 amino acids. The clonotype comes from an elderly woman with active COVID-19. Specimen: peripheral blood. The V call is TRBV19, the J call TRBJ1-5, with D perhaps matching TRBD1 (5 bases). The CDR3 is CASSIGSRDGNQPQHF. CDR3 in DNA: TGTGCCAGTAGTATCGGAAGCAGGGATGGGAATCAGCCCCAGCATTTT.